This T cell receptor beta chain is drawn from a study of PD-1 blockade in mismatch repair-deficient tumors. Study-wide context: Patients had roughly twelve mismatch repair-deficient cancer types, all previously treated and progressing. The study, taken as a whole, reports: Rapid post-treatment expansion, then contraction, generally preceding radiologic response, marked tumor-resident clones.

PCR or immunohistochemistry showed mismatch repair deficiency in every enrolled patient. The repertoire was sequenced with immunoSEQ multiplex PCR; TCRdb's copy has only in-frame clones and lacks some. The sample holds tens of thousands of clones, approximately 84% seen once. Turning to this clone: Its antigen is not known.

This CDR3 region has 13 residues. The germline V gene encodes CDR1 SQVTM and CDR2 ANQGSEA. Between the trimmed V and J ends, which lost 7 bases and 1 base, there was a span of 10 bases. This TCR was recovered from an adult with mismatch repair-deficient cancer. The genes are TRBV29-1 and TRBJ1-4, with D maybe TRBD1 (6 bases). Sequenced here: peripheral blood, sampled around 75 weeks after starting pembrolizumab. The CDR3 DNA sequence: TGCAGCGCTACAGGGTTAACTAATGAAAAACTGTTTTTT. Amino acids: CSATGLTNEKLFF.